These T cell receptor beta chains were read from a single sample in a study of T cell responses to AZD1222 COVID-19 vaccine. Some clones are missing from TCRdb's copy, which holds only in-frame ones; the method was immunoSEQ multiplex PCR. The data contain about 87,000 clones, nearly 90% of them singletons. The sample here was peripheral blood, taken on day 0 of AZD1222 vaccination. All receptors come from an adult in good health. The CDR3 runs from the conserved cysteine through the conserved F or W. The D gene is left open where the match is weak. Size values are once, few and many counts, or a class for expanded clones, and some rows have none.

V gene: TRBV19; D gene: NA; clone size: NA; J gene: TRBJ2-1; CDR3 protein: CASSGTGYNEQFF; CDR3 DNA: TGTGCCAGTTCCGGGACTGGGTACAATGAGCAGTTCTTC
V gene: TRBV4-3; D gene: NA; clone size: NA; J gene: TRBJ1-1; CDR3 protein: CASSQERVRSTEAFF; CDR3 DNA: TGCGCCAGCAGCCAAGAAAGGGTCAGGAGTACTGAAGCTTTCTTT
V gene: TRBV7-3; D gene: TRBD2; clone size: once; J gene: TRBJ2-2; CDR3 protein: CASSSPGLADTGELFF; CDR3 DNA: TGTGCCAGCAGCTCCCCGGGACTAGCGGACACCGGGGAGCTGTTTTTT
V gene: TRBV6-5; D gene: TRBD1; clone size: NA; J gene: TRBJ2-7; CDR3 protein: CASRTHRGFYNEQYF; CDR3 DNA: TGTGCCAGCAGAACGCACAGGGGGTTCTACAACGAGCAGTACTTC
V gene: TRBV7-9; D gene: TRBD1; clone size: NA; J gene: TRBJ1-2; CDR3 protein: CASSPRQGPTSPYGYTF; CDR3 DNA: TGTGCCAGCAGCCCTAGACAGGGCCCAACTTCCCCCTATGGCTACACCTTC
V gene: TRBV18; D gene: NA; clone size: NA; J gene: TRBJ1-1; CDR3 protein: CASSPLRSLGTEAFF; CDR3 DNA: TGTGCCAGCTCACCTCTGAGGTCGCTGGGCACTGAAGCTTTCTTT
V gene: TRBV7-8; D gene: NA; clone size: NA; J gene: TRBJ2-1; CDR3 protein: CASSPRKPTGYNEQFF; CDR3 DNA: TGTGCCAGCAGCCCGCGGAAACCTACAGGGTACAATGAGCAGTTCTTC
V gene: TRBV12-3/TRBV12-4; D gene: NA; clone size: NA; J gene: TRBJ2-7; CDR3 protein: CASSLKVAQYF; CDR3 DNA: TGTGCCAGCAGTTTAAAGGTCGCGCAGTACTTC
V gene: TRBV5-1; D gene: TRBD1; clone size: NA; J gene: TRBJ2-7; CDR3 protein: CASSLRGHPYEQYF; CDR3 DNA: TGCGCCAGCAGCTTGAGGGGGCACCCCTACGAGCAGTACTTC
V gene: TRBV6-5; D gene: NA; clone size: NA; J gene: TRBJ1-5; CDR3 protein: CASDVSQPQHF; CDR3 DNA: TGTGCCAGCGATGTCAGCCAGCCCCAGCATTTT
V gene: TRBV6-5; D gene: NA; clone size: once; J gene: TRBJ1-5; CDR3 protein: CASSSLPGQPQHF; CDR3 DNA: TGTGCCAGCAGTTCCCTCCCGGGTCAGCCCCAGCATTTT
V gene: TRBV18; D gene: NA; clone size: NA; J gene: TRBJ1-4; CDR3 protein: CASQGMGTNEKLFF; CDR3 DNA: TGTGCCAGCCAGGGAATGGGAACTAATGAAAAACTGTTTTTT
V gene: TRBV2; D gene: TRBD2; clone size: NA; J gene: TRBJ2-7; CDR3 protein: CASRRGDSYEQYF; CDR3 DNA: TGTGCCAGCAGGCGGGGGGACTCCTACGAGCAGTACTTC
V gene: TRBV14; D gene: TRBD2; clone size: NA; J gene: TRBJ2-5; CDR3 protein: CASSQAWRGGLETQYF; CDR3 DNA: TGTGCCAGCAGCCAAGCCTGGCGGGGGGGCCTTGAGACCCAGTACTTC
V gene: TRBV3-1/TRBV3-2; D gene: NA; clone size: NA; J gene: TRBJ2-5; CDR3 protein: CASRVGTQQETQYF; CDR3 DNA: TGTGCCAGCAGGGTTGGGACACAACAAGAGACCCAGTACTTC
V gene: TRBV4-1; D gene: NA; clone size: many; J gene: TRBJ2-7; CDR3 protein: CASGDYEQYF; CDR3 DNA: TGCGCCAGCGGGGACTACGAGCAGTACTTC
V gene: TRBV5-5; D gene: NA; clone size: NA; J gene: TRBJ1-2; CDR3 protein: CASSLVAGGAGNIYGYTF; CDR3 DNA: TGTGCCAGCAGCTTGGTAGCCGGGGGCGCTGGAAATATATATGGCTACACCTTC
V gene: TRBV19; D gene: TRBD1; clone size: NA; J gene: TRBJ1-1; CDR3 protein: CASSIGRQGEGNTEAFF; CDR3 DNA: TGTGCCAGTAGTATAGGTCGACAGGGCGAGGGGAACACTGAAGCTTTCTTT
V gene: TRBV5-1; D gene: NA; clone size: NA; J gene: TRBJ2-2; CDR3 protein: CASSRSGSDTGELFF; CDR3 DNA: TGCGCCAGCAGCAGGTCGGGGTCGGACACCGGGGAGCTGTTTTTT
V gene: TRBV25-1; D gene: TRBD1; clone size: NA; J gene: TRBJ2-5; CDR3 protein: CASSGGQETQYF; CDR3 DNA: TGTGCCAGTTCAGGGGGCCAAGAGACCCAGTACTTC
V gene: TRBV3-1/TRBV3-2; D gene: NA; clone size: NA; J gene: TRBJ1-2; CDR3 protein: CASSQEALEGGYTF; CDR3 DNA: TGTGCCAGCAGCCAAGAGGCGCTGGAGGGCGGCTACACCTTC
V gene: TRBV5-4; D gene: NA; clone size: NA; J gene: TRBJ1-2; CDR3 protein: CASSFSGDYYGYTF; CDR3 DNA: TGTGCCAGCAGCTTCTCAGGGGATTACTATGGCTACACCTTC
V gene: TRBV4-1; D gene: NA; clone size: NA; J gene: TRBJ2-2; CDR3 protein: CASSSPRTPTNTGELFF; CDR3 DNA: TGCGCCAGCAGCTCACCTCGGACTCCCACCAACACCGGGGAGCTGTTTTTT
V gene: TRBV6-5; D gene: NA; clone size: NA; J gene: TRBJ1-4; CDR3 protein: CASRSGRRNEKLFF; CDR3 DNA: TGTGCCAGCAGAAGCGGGAGGAGGAATGAAAAACTGTTTTTT